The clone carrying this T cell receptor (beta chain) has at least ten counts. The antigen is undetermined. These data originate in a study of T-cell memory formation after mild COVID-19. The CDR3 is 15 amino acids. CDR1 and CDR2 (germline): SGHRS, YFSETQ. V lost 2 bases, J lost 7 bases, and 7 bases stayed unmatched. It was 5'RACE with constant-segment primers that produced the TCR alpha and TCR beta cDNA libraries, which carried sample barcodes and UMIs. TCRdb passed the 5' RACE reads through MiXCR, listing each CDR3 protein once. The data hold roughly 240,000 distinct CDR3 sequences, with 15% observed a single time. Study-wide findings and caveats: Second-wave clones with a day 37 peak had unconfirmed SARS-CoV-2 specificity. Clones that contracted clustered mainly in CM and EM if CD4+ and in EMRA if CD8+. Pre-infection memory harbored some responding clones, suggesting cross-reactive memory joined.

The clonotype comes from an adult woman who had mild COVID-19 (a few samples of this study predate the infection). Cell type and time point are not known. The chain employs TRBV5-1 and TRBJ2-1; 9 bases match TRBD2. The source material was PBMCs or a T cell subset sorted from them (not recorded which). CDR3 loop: CASSFAGGPRNEQFF. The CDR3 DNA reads TGCGCCAGCAGCTTCGCGGGGGGGCCGAGGAATGAGCAGTTCTTC. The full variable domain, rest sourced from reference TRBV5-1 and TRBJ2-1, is KAGVTQTPRYLIKTRGQQVTLSCSPISGHRSVSWYQQTPGQGLQFLFEYFSETQRNKGNFPGRFSGRQFSNSRSEMNVSTLELGDSALYLCASSFAGGPRNEQFFGPGTRLTVL.